This T cell receptor (beta chain) was profiled in a study of shared clonotypes between healthy human individuals (dated by TCRdb to 2019 to 2021). Concerning the study at large: The cohort comprised two women and three men aged 18 to 49 years. For each donor, three plates each were used for CD4 naive and CD4 memory, two plates were used for CD8 naive, and one plate was used for CD8 memory. To estimate repertoire size and how much clonotype sharing occurs between individuals, the study deeply sequenced the blood TCR repertoires of five or six healthy adults. Different laboratories and diverse techniques were used to prepare libraries and sequence TCR repertoires, to increase sequencing depth and limit assay-specific biases. Leukapheresis yielded between about 0.94 and 10 billion PBMCs per donor. Results the study describes overall, beyond this receptor: Pairwise subsampling led to the expectation that sequencing depth would affect the degree of clonotype sharing among donors. Incomplete sequencing was indicated by rarefaction of sorted-subset datasets, despite the large sequencing depth. Around 5% of naive CD4, 3.5% of naive CD8, roughly 2.4% of memory CD4, and about 0.4% of memory CD8 clonotypes were shared across a few donors. The small number of donors limited the genetic and exposure-history diversity represented. Naive subsets generally had larger estimated clonotype richness than memory subsets did. Higher generation probabilities were observed for clonotypes shared by all four sorted-subset donors than for non-shared clonotypes. Sampling was limited to blood, and TCR repertoires in tissue likely differ from TCR repertoires in blood.

Using the deep immunoSEQ assay, TCR CDR3 regions were amplified from genomic DNA by multiplex PCR. Extracted genomic DNA from each cell subset was spread evenly across all wells of several immunoSEQ 96-well plates, with each plate serving as a replicate. For sorted subsets, roughly 200 ng of genomic DNA, equivalent to around 30,000 T cell genomes, went into each replicate PCR. The purified libraries were quantified using a Qubit 3.0 fluorometer, sized with a Bioanalyzer 2100, and then quantified again using the KAPA Library Quantification kit. Every immunoSEQ 96-well plate was sequenced on a dedicated single-read 150-cycle Illumina NextSeq 550 flow cell. Per the original workflow: The immunoSEQ output contained only junctional sequences without quality scores, so filtering could not match that applied to full-length reads. Sequences were annotated with PyIR, a Python wrapper for IgBLAST v1.9, using IMGT germline references to assign V/J genes and CDR3. Reads were filtered out if the reads had weak V/J assignments (E-value above 1e-6), no CDR3, stop codons, out-of-frame junctions, or ambiguous translated residues. A V3J clonotype was defined by an identical inferred V gene, J gene, and CDR3 amino acid sequence. Percentage overlap between repertoires was calculated by dividing the number of shared unique clonotypes by the size of the smaller repertoire. Three approaches were used to assess repertoire richness: RTK rarefaction, the Chao1 estimator, and Recon v2.1 estimates of unobserved clonotypes. Generation probabilities for all TCRbeta clonotypes obtained by the gDNA method from a handful of donors were computed using OLGA. The table was pulled from immuneACCESS by TCRdb, which kept in-frame rearrangements only. Such tables lose some clones; where checked, under half of the loss comes from unresolved V genes, and the rest has no known cause. D and trimming were read from the DNA, whereas the V and J calls and clone size are those reported in that table. The sample table records about 2 million clones; over 85% of these occur just once. 0.9% to 1.4% of the sample comes from the top ten.

About this clone itself: It has no known antigen specificity. The sample holds no much larger clone one base away, and base qualities are not on file.

CD8 naive samples were obtained by positive selection for CCR7 among CD45RO-negative cells, yielding a CD45RA+CCR7+ population from which TemRA cells were excluded. The donors were healthy, HIV-negative adults with no recently reported acute infections or vaccinations. Only Caucasian adults living in Nashville, Tennessee, USA were represented among the donors. Blood was obtained by leukapheresis, after which PBMCs were separated by Ficoll-Histopaque density gradient centrifugation and cryopreserved in liquid nitrogen vapor phase. Purity and quantity of every magnetically sorted T cell population were checked by analytical flow cytometry. Genomic DNA was isolated from each sorted fraction and quantified by UV absorbance on a Nanodrop 2000c. V lost 1 base and J lost 7 bases; the stretch between them is 17 bases long. There are 15 amino acids in the CDR3, from cysteine to phenylalanine inclusive. Of the read, only the CDR3 DNA is kept; its 45 bases are in frame from base 1. CDR1 and CDR2, looked up from the germline V gene, are MNHNS and SASEGT.

The rearranged segments are TRBV6-1 and TRBJ2-7; no D segment can be confidently identified. The specimen sequenced was naive CD8+ T cells sorted from blood. This sample's cell subset or site label indicates: CD45RA+CCR7+. The TCR was taken from a young man in good health. The DNA is as follows: TGTGCCAGCAGTGAAGTTTTGGCGGAATTCACGGAGCAGTACTTC. Translated, it reads CASSEVLAEFTEQYF.